Shown below are 12 T cell receptor beta chains from a single sample sequenced in a study of T cell responses to AZD1222 COVID-19 vaccine. The repertoire was sequenced with immunoSEQ multiplex PCR; TCRdb's copy has only in-frame clones and lacks some. The profile covers 200,000 to 250,000 clones, with less than 95% appearing a single time and around 1.5% taken by the ten largest. The input for sequencing was peripheral blood, taken 28 days after the second dose of the MenACWY control vaccine. Receptors were obtained from an adult who received the MenACWY meningococcal vaccine as a control.

The chain is built from TRBV4-3 and TRBJ1-1, with a tentative D call TRBD1 (5 bases). This CDR3 is built from 14 residues. Germline V gene sequence: CDR1 LGHNA, CDR2 YSLEER. The ends were cut back, 3 bases at V and 0 bases at J, with 8 bases in the middle. The CDR3 DNA sequence: TGCGCCAGCAGCCACGACAGAGTGAACACTGAAGCTTTCTTT. Translation gives CASSHDRVNTEAFF.

The gene calls are TRBV27 and TRBJ1-1; tentative D call: TRBD1 (5 bases). Trimming shortened V by 3 bases and J by 0 bases, and 14 bases separated the two germline ends. Germline-derived CDR1 and CDR2 are MNHEY and SMNVEV (reference sequence). The CDR3 is 16 residues long. The CDR3 protein is CASSLNPWGMNTEAFF. CDR3 DNA: TGTGCCAGCAGTTTGAACCCCTGGGGCATGAACACTGAAGCTTTCTTT.

This chain joins TRBV2 and TRBJ2-2, with D perhaps assigned TRBD1 or TRBD2 (6 bases each). V was clipped by 6 bases and J by 1 base, with 15 bases between them. CDR3 length: 16 amino acids. Germline CDR1 and CDR2: SNHLY and FYNNEI. The CDR3 sequence is CASSPQGAGNTGELFF. CDR3 coding DNA: TGTGCCAGCAGCCCACAGGGAGCGGGGAACACCGGGGAGCTGTTTTTT.

This chain links TRBV20-1 with TRBJ2-7, with D possibly TRBD2 on 6 matching bases. The CDR3 is 13 residues long. Germline CDR1 and CDR2: DFQATT and SNEGSKA (reference sequence). Trimming removed 3 bases at V and 1 base at J, with 10 bases between. The CDR3 DNA sequence: TGCAGTGCTAGTCGGGAGTCTTCCTACGAGCAGTACTTC. Residues: CSASRESSYEQYF.

The rearrangement joins TRBV5-8 to TRBJ1-4; a weak D match, TRBD1 (6 bases). V was shortened by 4 bases and J by 4 bases, with 11 bases between the two germline ends. Germline values: CDR1 SGHTS, CDR2 YDEGEE. The CDR3 loop spans 14 amino acids. The CDR3 nucleotides read TGTGCCAGCAGCAACGGACAGCTTAATGAAAAACTGTTTTTT. This codes for CASSNGQLNEKLFF.

The rearrangement links TRBV27 to TRBJ2-7; weak D call: TRBD2 (6 bases). This CDR3 region has 15 residues. Trimming pared 2 bases from V and 5 bases from J, leaving 16 bases between. Germline V lookup: CDR1 MNHEY, CDR2 SMNVEV (reference sequence). This CDR3 is CASSLRRLGGDEQYF. CDR3 nucleotide sequence: TGTGCCAGCAGTTTACGGAGGTTGGGAGGCGACGAGCAGTACTTC.

The chain has TRBV5-5 and TRBJ1-6; the D is unclear. The V and J ends lost 4 bases and 8 bases respectively, with 13 bases between them. The CDR3 runs 14 residues. Germline-derived CDR1 and CDR2 are SGHKS and YYEKEE (reference sequence). In DNA, the CDR3 is TGTGCCAGCAGCGCCCGGGCAGGAGATTCACCCCTCCACTTT. Its protein product is CASSARAGDSPLHF. Full variable domain (rest looked up from reference TRBV5-5 and TRBJ1-6): DAGVTQSPTHLIKTRGQQVTLRCSPISGHKSVSWYQQVLGQGPQFIFQYYEKEERGRGNFPDRFSARQFPNYSSELNVNALLLGDSALYLCASSARAGDSPLHFGNGTRLTVT.

The V gene is TRBV13, the J gene TRBJ2-7; D might be TRBD2 (7 bases). Per germline, CDR1 PRHDT and CDR2 FYEKMQ (reference sequence). The CDR3 spans 15 residues. Trimming cost V 4 bases and J 2 bases, with 15 bases left between them. CDR3 amino acids: CASSYRGGAPYEQYF. The CDR3 region has the DNA TGTGCCAGCAGCTATAGGGGGGGTGCCCCCTACGAGCAGTACTTC.

V is TRBV4-1 and J is TRBJ2-7; D unresolved. The CDR3 has 14 amino acids. In germline, CDR1 is MGHRA, CDR2 YSYEKL. Trimming took 3 bases from V and 0 from J, leaving 9 bases between them. In DNA form, the CDR3 reads TGCGCCAGCAGCCAGTACGAGGACTCCTACGAGCAGTACTTC. Translated, it gives CASSQYEDSYEQYF.

The chain carries TRBV7-9 and TRBJ2-1; 13 nucleotides line up with TRBD2. Germline values: CDR1 SEHNR, CDR2 FQNEAQ (reference sequence). The CDR3 consists of 15 residues. J was trimmed by 8 bases and V by 5 bases; bases with no gene match: 6. The CDR3 DNA sequence: TGTGCCAGCAGCCCGGGACTAGCGGGAATAGATGAGCAGTTCTTC. It codes for CASSPGLAGIDEQFF.

The chain uses TRBV5-3 and TRBJ2-2, with TRBD2 matching over 7 bases. TRBV5-3 is an ORF for which the function is uncertain. Germline trimming cut 1 base from V and 2 bases from J; bases unmatched to any gene: 17. CDR3 length: 20 residues. The CDR3 nucleotides are TGTGCCAGAAGCTTGTTGGAGGCTTCTGGGGGGGAGAGTAACACCGGGGAGCTGTTTTTT. Encoded protein: CARSLLEASGGESNTGELFF.

The chain combines TRBV7-8 with TRBJ2-1, with 8 bases that match TRBD2. This CDR3 spans 15 amino acids. Germline V gene lookup returns CDR1 SGHVS and CDR2 FQNEAQ. The V and J ends lost 5 bases and 8 bases, in that order; junction bases with no gene match: 11. The CDR3 DNA reads as TGTGCCAGCAGCGGGGGAGCGGGAGCAGTCGATGAGCAGTTCTTC. Translated: CASSGGAGAVDEQFF.